This record covers a single T cell receptor (beta chain). Its specificity is not known. The data were obtained in a study of CXCR3-negative and CXCR3-positive naive CD8 T cells. General study findings and limits: Diversity was high in both naive subsets and much lower in memory cells.

The CDR3 has 15 amino acids. The V gene's germline CDR1 is KGHDR and CDR2 SFDVKD. Every individual CD8+ T cell subset underwent sorting in triplicate at 330,000 or so cells apiece. The study made its TRB cDNA libraries by 5' RACE, adding UMI labels. TCRdb reprocessed the 5' RACE reads, with one entry per CDR3 protein and no DNA. Recorded for this sample: 150,000 or so distinct CDR3 sequences. Sequencing was carried out using naive CXCR3- CD8+ T cells from blood. As for subset: CD45RO-CCR7+CD27+CD95- naive CD8+ T cells lacking CXCR3 (TNR3-). This TCR was recovered from a human donor in good health. Some clones in this sample may be carry-over from other donors' samples. The chain joins TRBV24-1 to TRBJ2-5; the D gene TCRdb calls, TRBD2, cannot be checked with no DNA. CDR3 residues: CATSDPGLGGETQYF.